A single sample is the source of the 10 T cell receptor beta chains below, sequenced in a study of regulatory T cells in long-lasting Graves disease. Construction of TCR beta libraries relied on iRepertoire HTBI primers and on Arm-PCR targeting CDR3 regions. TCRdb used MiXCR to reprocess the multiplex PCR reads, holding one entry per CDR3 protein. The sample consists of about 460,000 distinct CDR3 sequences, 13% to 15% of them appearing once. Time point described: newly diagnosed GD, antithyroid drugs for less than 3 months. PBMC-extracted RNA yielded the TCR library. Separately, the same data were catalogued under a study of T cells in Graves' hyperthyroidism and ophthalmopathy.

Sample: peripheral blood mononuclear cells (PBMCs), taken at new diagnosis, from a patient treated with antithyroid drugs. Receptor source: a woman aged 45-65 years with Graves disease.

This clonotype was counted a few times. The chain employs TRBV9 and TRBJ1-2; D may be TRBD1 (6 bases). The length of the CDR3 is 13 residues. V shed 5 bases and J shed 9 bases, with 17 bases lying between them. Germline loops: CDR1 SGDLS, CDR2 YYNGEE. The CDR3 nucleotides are TGTGCCAGCAGTCAGGGACAAGAGGGGCGCTACACCTTC. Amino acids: CASSQGQEGRYTF.

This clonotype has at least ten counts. The CDR3 reads CASSLGTGALNTEAFF. The DNA of the CDR3 is TGTGCCAGCAGCCTAGGGACAGGGGCCTTGAACACTGAAGCTTTCTTT. The gene calls are TRBV6-1 and TRBJ1-1, with 10 positions matching TRBD1. Unmatched junction bases numbered 7, after V lost 6 bases and J lost 0 bases. The CDR3 length is 16 residues. The germline V gene encodes CDR1 MNHNS and CDR2 SASEGT.

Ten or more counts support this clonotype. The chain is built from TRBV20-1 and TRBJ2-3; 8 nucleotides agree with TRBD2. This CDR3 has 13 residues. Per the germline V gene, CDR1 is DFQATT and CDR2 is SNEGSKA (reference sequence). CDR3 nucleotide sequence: TGCAGCGGGAGCGGGAGTCGCACAGATACGCAGTATTTT. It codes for CSGSGSRTDTQYF.

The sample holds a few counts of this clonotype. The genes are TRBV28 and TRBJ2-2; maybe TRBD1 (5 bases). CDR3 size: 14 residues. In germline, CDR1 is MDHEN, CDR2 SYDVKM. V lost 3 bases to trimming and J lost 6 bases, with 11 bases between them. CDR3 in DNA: TGTGCCAGCAGTTTCCAGGGTGGAGCCGGGGAGCTGTTTTTT. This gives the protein CASSFQGGAGELFF.

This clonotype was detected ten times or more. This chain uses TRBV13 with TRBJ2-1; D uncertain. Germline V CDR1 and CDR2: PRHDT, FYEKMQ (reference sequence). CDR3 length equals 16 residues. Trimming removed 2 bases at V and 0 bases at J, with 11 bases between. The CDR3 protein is CASSLSGISSYNEQFF. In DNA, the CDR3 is TGTGCCAGCAGCTTAAGTGGGATAAGCTCCTACAATGAGCAGTTCTTC.

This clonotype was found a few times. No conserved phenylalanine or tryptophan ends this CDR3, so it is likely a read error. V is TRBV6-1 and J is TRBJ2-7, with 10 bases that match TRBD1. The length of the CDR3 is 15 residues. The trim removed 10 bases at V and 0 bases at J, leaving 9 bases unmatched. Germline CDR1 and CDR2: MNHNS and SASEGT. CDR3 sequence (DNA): TGTGCCACCAAGACAGGGGGCCTCACCTCCTACGAGCAGTACCTC. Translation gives CATKTGGLTSYEQYL.

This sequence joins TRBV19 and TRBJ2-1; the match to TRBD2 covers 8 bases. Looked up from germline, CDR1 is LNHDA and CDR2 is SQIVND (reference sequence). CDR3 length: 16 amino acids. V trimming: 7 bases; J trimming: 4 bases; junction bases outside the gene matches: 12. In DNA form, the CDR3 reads TGTGCCAGTACGAAAAGCGGGAGAGAAGGGTACAATGAGCAGTTCTTC. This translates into CASTKSGREGYNEQFF.

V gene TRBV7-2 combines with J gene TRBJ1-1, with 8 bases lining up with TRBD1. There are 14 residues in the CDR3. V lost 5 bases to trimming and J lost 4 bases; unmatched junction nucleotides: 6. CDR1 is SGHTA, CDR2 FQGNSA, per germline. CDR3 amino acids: CASSVQGALTEAFF. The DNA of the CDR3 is TGTGCCAGCAGCGTCCAGGGGGCTCTCACTGAAGCTTTCTTT.

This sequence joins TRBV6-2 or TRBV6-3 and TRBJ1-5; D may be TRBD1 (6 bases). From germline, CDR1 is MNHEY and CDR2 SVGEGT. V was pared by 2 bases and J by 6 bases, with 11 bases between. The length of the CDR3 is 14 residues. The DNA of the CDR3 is TGTGCCAGCAGTTACAAAGGGGGGGGTCAGCCCCAGCATTTT. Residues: CASSYKGGGQPQHF.

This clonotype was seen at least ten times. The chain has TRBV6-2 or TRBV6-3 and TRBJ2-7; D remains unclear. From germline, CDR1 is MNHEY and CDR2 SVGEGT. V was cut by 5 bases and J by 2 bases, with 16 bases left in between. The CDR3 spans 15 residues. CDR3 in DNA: TGTGCCAGCAGTGAAACGGCAGCTGCCGCCTACGAGCAGTACTTC. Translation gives CASSETAAAAYEQYF.